Below are 15 T cell receptor beta chains sequenced from a single sample in a study of T cell changes during pregnancy in multiple sclerosis. This table comes from immunoSEQ multiplex PCR, and its TCRdb copy is limited to in-frame clones, with some not included. The sample has tens of thousands of clones; approximately 90% are singletons. The specimen comprised CD4+ T cells from peripheral blood mononuclear cells, sampled in the second trimester of pregnancy. These receptors were obtained from a female donor with multiple sclerosis, enrolled in a pregnancy study.

V usage is TRBV9 and J usage is TRBJ1-1; TRBD1 aligns across 7 bases. CDR3 length equals 15 residues. The junction had 8 bases not matched to a gene; V was cut back by 3 bases and J by 3 bases. The germline V gene has CDR1 SGDLS and CDR2 YYNGEE. The CDR3 reads CASSAATGAYTEAFF. The CDR3 DNA sequence: TGTGCCAGCAGCGCCGCCACAGGGGCCTACACTGAAGCTTTCTTT.

The chain has TRBV28 and TRBJ1-1, with D tentatively TRBD1 (5 bases). Trimming pared 2 bases from V and 4 bases from J, leaving 17 bases between. Per germline, CDR1 MDHEN and CDR2 SYDVKM. The CDR3 consists of 16 residues. Here the CDR3 reads CASSLAGPHRSTEAFF. Here the CDR3 DNA reads TGTGCCAGCAGTTTAGCGGGACCGCACAGGAGCACTGAAGCTTTCTTT.

This chain links TRBV2 with TRBJ1-5; D gene uncertain. Trimming took off 1 base at V and 2 bases at J, with 6 bases between the two ends. This CDR3 spans 14 amino acids. The germline gives CDR1 SNHLY, CDR2 FYNNEI. The CDR3 spells CASSEDSRNQPQHF. The CDR3 region has the DNA TGTGCCAGCAGTGAAGACAGTCGCAATCAGCCCCAGCATTTT.

The J gene is TRBJ1-3, the V gene TRBV14; D gene ambiguous. The CDR3 has 16 amino acids. V shed 0 bases and J shed 0 bases, with 9 bases lying between them. Per the germline V gene, CDR1 is SGHDN and CDR2 is FVKESK. The CDR3 nucleotides are TGTGCCAGCAGCCAAGAACTACTTTCCTCTGGAAACACCATATATTTT. Amino acids: CASSQELLSSGNTIYF.

The chain carries TRBV5-4 and TRBJ2-3, with 10 bases fitting TRBD2. V lost 4 bases to trimming and J lost 1 base; unmatched junction nucleotides: 6. CDR3 size: 16 residues. Germline V CDR1 and CDR2: SGHNT, YYREEE (reference sequence). The CDR3 nucleotides are TGTGCCAGCAGCAGCACTAGCGGGGTTCGCACAGATACGCAGTATTTT. This sequence encodes CASSSTSGVRTDTQYF.

This clone was detected once. This rearrangement joins TRBV5-4 to TRBJ2-2, with D unclear. The CDR3 has 16 residues. Germline V lookup: CDR1 SGHNT, CDR2 YYREEE (reference sequence). The V end lost 4 bases, the J end lost 7 bases, and 20 bases lay between the germline ends. The CDR3 loop reads CASSPRAEPSDGELFF. As DNA, the CDR3 is TGTGCCAGCAGCCCTCGCGCGGAACCCTCAGACGGGGAGCTGTTTTTT.

This rearrangement joins TRBV7-3 to TRBJ2-1; the match to TRBD2 covers 14 bases. V shed 1 base, J shed 10 bases, and the junction held 3 bases outside the gene matches. The CDR3 is 15 amino acids. The germline gives CDR1 SGHTA, CDR2 FQGTGA. The CDR3 reads CASSLRGLAGEEQFF. The CDR3 DNA follows: TGTGCCAGCAGCTTAAGGGGACTAGCGGGGGAAGAGCAGTTCTTC.

This chain joins TRBV5-1 and TRBJ1-2, with 9 bases that match TRBD1. The CDR3 has 14 residues. V lost 5 bases and J lost 6; bases outside the gene matches: 8. Germline CDR1 reads SGHRS; CDR2 reads YFSETQ. The CDR3 nucleotides read TGCGCCAGCAGACTAGAAGGGACAGGGAATGGCTACACCTTC. This gives the protein CASRLEGTGNGYTF.

This chain joins TRBV28 and TRBJ1-5; no firm D call. CDR3 size: 16 residues. V lost 6 bases and J lost 0, with 15 bases in between. Looked up from germline, CDR1 is MDHEN and CDR2 is SYDVKM. Written as DNA, the CDR3 is TGTGCCAGCAGATCGCGGGTCCCTGCTAGCAATCAGCCCCAGCATTTT. The encoded protein is CASRSRVPASNQPQHF.

This chain joins TRBV15 and TRBJ1-2; TRBD1 aligns across 11 bases. The junction had 4 bases not matched to a gene; V was cut back by 1 base and J by 0 bases. CDR1 is LNHNV, CDR2 YYDKDF, per germline (reference sequence). The CDR3 loop spans 17 amino acids. The CDR3 loop is CATSRGGQGATNYGYTF. CDR3 in DNA: TGTGCCACCAGCAGAGGCGGACAGGGGGCAACTAACTATGGCTACACCTTC.

This sequence joins TRBV6-6 and TRBJ1-5, with TRBD1 matching over 8 bases. The CDR3 is 15 residues long. CDR1 is MNHNY and CDR2 is SVGAGI in the germline V gene (reference sequence). V lost 2 bases and J lost 6; bases outside the gene matches: 6. The CDR3 protein is CASSYGQGAGQPQHF. The CDR3 coding sequence is TGTGCCAGCAGTTACGGGCAGGGGGCTGGTCAGCCCCAGCATTTT.

Here the CDR3 DNA reads TGTGCCAGCAGAGGGGGACAGGGGGGGAGAGAGACCCAGTACTTC. It codes for CASRGGQGGRETQYF. This chain links TRBV5-4 with TRBJ2-5; the match to TRBD1 covers 11 bases. Trimming cost V 5 bases and J 4 bases; bases outside gene matches: 7. Per the germline V gene, CDR1 is SGHNT and CDR2 is YYREEE (reference sequence). The length of the CDR3 is 15 residues.

V usage is TRBV27 and J usage is TRBJ1-1, with no clear D. In germline, CDR1 is MNHEY, CDR2 SMNVEV (reference sequence). V lost 0 bases to trimming and J lost 5 bases, with 19 bases between them. The CDR3 runs 17 residues. CDR3 sequence (DNA): TGTGCCAGCAGTTTATCCGGGAGCCCCGGAGGTTGGACTGAAGCTTTCTTT. It yields the protein CASSLSGSPGGWTEAFF.

The rearrangement links TRBV19 to TRBJ2-3, with D possibly being TRBD1 (6 bases). V was trimmed by 5 bases and J by 0 bases, leaving 9 bases between them. CDR1 and CDR2 from the germline V gene are LNHDA and SQIVND (reference sequence). The CDR3 is 14 amino acids. The CDR3 here is CASSRDTSTDTQYF. DNA of the CDR3: TGTGCCAGTAGTCGGGACACTAGCACAGATACGCAGTATTTT.

This clone was observed once. The chain joins TRBV5-4 to TRBJ2-7, with 14 nucleotides matching TRBD2. The junction had 1 base not matched to a gene; V was cut back by 3 bases and J by 5 bases. The CDR3 consists of 14 residues. The V gene's germline CDR1 is SGHNT and CDR2 YYREEE (reference sequence). CDR3 DNA: TGTGCCAGCAGCTGGGGACTAGCGGGAGACGAGCAGTACTTC. Translated, it gives CASSWGLAGDEQYF.